This T cell receptor (beta chain) was recovered during a study of blood T cell repertoires in COVID-19. For the study at large: Donors in the United States, Italy and Spain gave samples during acute or convalescent COVID-19.

CDR3 length: 16 residues. The V gene's germline CDR1 is LNHDA and CDR2 SQIVND (reference sequence). Trimming removed 3 bases from V and 4 bases from J, with 16 bases in between. Study processing details: Amplification of reference gene primers was used by the study to estimate nucleated cell counts. Libraries were prepared by immunoSEQ multiplex PCR; TCRdb keeps only in-frame clonotypes and omits some of them. V and J calls and clone size follow that table, whereas D and trimming were derived from the DNA. The sample shows 200,000 to 300,000 clones, around 90% of them seen only once. This clone was seen only once.

The source of this sequence is a young man with COVID-19, enrolled during active disease. The chain combines TRBV19 with TRBJ2-1; D is possibly TRBD1 (6 bases). The material sequenced was peripheral blood. CDR3 coding DNA: TGTGCCAGTAGTATGCGAGACAGGATTAGTTACAATGAGCAGTTCTTC. This translates into CASSMRDRISYNEQFF. Full variable domain (rest looked up from reference TRBV19 and TRBJ2-1): DGGITQSPKYLFRKEGQNVTLSCEQNLNHDAMYWYRQDPGQGLRLIYYSQIVNDFQKGDIAEGYSVSREKKESFPLTVTSAQKNPTAFYLCASSMRDRISYNEQFFGPGTRLTVL.